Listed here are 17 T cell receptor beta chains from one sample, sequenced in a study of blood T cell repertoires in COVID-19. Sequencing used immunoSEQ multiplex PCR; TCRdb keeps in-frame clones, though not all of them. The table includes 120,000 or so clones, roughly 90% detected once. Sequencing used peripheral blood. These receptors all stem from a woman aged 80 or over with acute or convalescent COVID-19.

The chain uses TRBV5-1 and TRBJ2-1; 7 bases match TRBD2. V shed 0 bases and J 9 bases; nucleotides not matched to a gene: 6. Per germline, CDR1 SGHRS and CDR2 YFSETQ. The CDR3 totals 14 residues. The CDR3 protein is CASSLGGTNGEQFF. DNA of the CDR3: TGCGCCAGCAGCTTGGGGGGGACTAATGGTGAGCAGTTCTTC.

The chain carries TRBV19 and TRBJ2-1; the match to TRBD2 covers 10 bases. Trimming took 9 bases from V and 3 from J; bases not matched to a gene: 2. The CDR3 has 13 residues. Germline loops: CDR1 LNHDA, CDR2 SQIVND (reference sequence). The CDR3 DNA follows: TGTGCCAGCCGGACTAGCGGCTACAATGAGCAGTTCTTC. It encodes CASRTSGYNEQFF.

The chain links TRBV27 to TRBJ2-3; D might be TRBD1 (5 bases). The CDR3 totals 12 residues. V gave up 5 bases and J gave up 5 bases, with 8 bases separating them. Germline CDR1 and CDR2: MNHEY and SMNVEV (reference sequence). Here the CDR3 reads CASSPRGDTQYF. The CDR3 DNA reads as TGTGCCAGCAGTCCTAGGGGAGATACGCAGTATTTT.

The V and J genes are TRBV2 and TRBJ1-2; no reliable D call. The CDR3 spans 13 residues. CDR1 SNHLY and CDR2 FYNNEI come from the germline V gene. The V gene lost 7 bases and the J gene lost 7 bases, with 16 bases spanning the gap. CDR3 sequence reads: CASTATPMGGYTF. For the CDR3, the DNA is TGTGCCAGCACTGCGACTCCTATGGGTGGCTACACCTTC.

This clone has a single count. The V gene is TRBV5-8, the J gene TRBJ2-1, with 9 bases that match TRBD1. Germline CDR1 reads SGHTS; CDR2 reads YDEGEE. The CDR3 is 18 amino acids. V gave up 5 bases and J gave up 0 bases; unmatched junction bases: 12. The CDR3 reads CASRLILGTGSSYNEQFF. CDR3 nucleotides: TGTGCCAGCAGACTGATTCTCGGGACAGGGAGCTCCTACAATGAGCAGTTCTTC.

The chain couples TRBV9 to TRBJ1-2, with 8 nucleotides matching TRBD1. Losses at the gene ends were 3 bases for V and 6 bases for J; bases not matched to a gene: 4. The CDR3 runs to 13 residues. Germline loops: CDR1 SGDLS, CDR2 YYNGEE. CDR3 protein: CASSAGGAHGYTF. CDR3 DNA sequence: TGTGCCAGCAGCGCAGGGGGCGCCCATGGCTACACCTTC.

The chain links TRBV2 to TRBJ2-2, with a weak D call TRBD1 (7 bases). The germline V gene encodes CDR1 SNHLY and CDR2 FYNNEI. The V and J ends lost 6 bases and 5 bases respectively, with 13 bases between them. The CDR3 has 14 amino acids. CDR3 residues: CASSGGTETGELFF. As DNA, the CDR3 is TGTGCCAGCAGCGGAGGGACAGAAACCGGGGAGCTGTTTTTT.

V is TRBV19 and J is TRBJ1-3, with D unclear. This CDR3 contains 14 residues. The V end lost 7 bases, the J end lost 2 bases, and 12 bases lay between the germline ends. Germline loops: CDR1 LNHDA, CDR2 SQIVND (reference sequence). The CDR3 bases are TGTGCCAGTAAGAGCCCCGGGACTGGAAACACCATATATTTT. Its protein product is CASKSPGTGNTIYF.

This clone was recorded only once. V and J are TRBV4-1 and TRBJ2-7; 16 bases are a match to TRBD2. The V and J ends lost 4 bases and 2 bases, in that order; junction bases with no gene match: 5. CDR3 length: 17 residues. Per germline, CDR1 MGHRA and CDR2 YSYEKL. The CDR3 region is CASSRGLAGGGTYEQYF. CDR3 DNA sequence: TGCGCCAGCAGCCGGGGACTAGCGGGAGGGGGTACCTACGAGCAGTACTTC.

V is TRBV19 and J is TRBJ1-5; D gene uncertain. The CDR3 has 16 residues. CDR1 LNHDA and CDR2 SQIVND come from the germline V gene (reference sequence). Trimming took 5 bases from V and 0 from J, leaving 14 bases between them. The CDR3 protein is CASSSTWGGSNQPQHF. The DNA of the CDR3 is TGTGCCAGTAGTTCAACCTGGGGAGGTAGCAATCAGCCCCAGCATTTT.

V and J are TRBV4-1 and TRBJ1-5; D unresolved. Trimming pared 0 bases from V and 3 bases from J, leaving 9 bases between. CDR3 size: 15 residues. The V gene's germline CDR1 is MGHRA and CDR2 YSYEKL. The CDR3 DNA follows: TGCGCCAGCAGCCAAGATTCGGGGTACAATCAGCCCCAGCATTTT. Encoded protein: CASSQDSGYNQPQHF.

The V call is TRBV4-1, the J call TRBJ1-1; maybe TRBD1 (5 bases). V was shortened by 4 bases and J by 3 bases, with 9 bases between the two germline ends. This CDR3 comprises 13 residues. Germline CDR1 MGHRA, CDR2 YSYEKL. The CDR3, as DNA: TGCGCCAGCAGCCCAGACAGATACACTGAAGCTTTCTTT. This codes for CASSPDRYTEAFF.

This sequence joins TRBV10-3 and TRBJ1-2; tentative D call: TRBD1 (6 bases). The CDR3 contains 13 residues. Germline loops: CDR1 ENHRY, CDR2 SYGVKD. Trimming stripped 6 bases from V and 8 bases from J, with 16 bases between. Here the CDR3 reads CAISLRTDRGYTF. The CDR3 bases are TGTGCCATCAGCCTAAGGACAGACAGAGGCTACACCTTC.

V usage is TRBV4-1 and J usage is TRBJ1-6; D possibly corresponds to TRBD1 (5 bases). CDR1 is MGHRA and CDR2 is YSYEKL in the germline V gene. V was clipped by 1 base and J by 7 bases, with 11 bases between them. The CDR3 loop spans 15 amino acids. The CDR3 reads CASSQGGGWNSPLHF. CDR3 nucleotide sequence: TGCGCCAGCAGCCAAGGGGGGGGTTGGAATTCACCCCTCCACTTT.

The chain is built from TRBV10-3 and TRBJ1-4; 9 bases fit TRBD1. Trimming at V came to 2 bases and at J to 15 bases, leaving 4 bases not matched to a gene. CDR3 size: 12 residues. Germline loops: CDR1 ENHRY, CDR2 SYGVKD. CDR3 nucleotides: TGTGCCATCAGTGAGGGGGACAGGGCCTTGTTTTTT. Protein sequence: CAISEGDRALFF.

In DNA form, the CDR3 reads TGTGCCAGCAGCCTAGGACAGGGGAACACTGAAGCTTTCTTT. Translating it yields CASSLGQGNTEAFF. The genes are TRBV11-3 and TRBJ1-1; the match to TRBD1 covers 8 bases. V gave up 5 bases and J gave up 1 base; unmatched junction bases: 3. The CDR3 sequence is 14 residues long. Germline V gene data show CDR1 as SGHNT and CDR2 as YENEEA.

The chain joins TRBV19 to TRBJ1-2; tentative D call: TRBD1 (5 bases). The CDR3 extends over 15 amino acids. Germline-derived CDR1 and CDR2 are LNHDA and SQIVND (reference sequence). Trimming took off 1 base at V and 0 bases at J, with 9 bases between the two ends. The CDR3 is CASSIAPGPNYGYTF. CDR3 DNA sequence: TGTGCCAGTAGTATAGCTCCAGGGCCTAACTATGGCTACACCTTC.